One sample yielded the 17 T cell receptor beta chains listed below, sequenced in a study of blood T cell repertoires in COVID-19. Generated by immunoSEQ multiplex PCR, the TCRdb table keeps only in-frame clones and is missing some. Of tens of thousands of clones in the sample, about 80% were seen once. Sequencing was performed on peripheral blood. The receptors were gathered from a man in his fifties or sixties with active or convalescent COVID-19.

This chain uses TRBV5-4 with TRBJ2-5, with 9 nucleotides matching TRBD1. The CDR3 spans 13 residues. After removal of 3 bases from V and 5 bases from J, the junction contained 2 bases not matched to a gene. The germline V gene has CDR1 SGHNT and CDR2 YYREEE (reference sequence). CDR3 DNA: TGTGCCAGCAGCTACAGGGGGCTGGAGACCCAGTACTTC. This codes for CASSYRGLETQYF. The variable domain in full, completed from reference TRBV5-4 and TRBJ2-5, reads ETGVTQSPTHLIKTRGQQVTLRCSSQSGHNTVSWYQQALGQGPQFIFQYYREEENGRGNFPPRFSGLQFPNYSSELNVNALELDDSALYLCASSYRGLETQYFGPGTRLLVL.

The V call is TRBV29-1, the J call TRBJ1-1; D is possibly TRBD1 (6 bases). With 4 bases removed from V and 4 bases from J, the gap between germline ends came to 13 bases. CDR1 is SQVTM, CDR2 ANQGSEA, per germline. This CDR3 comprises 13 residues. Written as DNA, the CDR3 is TGCAGCGTTGCACTGGGGGCGGGCACTGAAGCTTTCTTT. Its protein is CSVALGAGTEAFF.

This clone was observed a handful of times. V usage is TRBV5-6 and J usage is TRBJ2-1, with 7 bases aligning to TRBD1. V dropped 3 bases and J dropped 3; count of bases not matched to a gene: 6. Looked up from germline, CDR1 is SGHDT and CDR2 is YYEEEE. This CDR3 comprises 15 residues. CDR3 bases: TGTGCCAGCAGCTCATCGGGACAGCTCTACAATGAGCAGTTCTTC. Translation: CASSSSGQLYNEQFF.

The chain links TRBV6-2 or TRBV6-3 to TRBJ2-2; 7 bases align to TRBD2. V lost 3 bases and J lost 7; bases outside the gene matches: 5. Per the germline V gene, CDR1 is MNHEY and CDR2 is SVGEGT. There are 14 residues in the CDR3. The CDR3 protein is CASSYRREGGELFF. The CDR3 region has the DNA TGTGCCAGCAGTTATCGGAGGGAGGGCGGGGAGCTGTTTTTT.

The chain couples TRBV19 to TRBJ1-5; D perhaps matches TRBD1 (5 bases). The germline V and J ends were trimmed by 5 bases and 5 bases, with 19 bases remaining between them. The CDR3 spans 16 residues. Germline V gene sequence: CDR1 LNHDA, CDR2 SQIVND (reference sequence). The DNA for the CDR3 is TGTGCCAGTAGTCCCATGGGGGGGAGGGAAGATCAGCCCCAGCATTTT. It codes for CASSPMGGREDQPQHF.

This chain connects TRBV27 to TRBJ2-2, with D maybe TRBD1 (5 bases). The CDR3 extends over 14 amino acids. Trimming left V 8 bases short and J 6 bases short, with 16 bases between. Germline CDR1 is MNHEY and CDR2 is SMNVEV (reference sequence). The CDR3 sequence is CASCYQGAAGELFF. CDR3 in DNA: TGTGCCAGCTGCTACCAGGGTGCCGCCGGGGAGCTGTTTTTT.

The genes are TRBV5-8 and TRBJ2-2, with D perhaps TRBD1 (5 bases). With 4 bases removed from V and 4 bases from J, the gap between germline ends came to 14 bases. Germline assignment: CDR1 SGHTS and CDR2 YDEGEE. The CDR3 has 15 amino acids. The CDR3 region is CASSHRQTRTGELFF. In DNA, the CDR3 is TGTGCCAGCAGCCACCGACAGACGCGCACCGGGGAGCTGTTTTTT.

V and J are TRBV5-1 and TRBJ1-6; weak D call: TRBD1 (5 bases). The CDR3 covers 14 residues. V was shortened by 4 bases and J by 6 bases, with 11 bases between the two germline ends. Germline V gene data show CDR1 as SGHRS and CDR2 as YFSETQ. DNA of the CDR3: TGCGCCAGCAGCCTACAGGCGTTTAATTCACCCCTCCACTTT. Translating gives CASSLQAFNSPLHF.

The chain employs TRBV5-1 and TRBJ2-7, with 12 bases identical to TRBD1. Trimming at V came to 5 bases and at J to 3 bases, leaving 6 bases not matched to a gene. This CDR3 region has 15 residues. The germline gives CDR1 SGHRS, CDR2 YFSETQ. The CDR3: CASRPGQGAYYEQYF. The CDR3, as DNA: TGCGCCAGCAGGCCGGGACAGGGGGCGTACTACGAGCAGTACTTC.

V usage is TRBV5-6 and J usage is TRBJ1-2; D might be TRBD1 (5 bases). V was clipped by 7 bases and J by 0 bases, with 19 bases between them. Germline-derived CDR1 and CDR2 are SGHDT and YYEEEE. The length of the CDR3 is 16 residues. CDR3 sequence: CASHSVFRVTNYGYTF. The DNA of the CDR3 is TGTGCCAGCCATTCGGTTTTCAGGGTTACTAACTATGGCTACACCTTC.

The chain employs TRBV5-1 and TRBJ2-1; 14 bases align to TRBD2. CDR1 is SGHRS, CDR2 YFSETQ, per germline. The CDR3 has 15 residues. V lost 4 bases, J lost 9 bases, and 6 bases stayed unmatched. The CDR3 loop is CASSPGLAGDGEQFF. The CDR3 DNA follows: TGCGCCAGCAGCCCGGGACTAGCGGGGGATGGTGAGCAGTTCTTC.

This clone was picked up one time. The DNA of the CDR3 is TGTGCCAGCAGTTCGACTAGCGGGGGCTACAATGAGCAGTTCTTC. It encodes CASSSTSGGYNEQFF. The genes are TRBV6-4 and TRBJ2-1, with 12 bases identical to TRBD2. This CDR3 contains 15 residues. The germline V gene encodes CDR1 MRHNA and CDR2 SNTAGT. V lost 5 bases, J lost 3 bases, and 2 bases stayed unmatched.

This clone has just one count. The CDR3 sequence is CASSLEQNYGYTF. CDR3 bases: TGTGCCAGCAGCTTGGAACAGAACTATGGCTACACCTTC. This chain links TRBV5-6 with TRBJ1-2; D ambiguous. Trimming pared 0 bases from V and 2 bases from J, leaving 5 bases between. CDR3 size: 13 residues. CDR1 is SGHDT, CDR2 YYEEEE, per germline.

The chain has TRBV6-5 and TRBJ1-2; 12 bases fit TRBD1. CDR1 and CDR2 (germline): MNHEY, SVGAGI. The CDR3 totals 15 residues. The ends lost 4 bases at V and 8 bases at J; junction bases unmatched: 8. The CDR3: CASSSPGTGGGGYTF. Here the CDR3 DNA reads TGTGCCAGCAGTTCCCCCGGGACAGGGGGCGGGGGCTACACCTTC.

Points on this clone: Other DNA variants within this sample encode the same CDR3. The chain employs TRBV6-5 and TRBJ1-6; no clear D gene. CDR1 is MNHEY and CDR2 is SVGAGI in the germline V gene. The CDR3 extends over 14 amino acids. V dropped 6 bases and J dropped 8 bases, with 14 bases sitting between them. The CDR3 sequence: CASSSSRRDSPLHF. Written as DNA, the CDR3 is TGTGCCAGCAGCTCCTCAAGGAGGGATTCACCCCTCCACTTT.

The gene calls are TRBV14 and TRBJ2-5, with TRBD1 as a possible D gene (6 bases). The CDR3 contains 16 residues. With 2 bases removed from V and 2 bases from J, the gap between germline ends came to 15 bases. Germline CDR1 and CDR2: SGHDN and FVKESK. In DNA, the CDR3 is TGTGCCAGCAGCCAAAGGACCGGGACACCTCAAGAGACCCAGTACTTC. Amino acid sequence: CASSQRTGTPQETQYF.

The CDR3 here is CASSLLGSSFTGANVLTF. The CDR3, as DNA: TGTGCCAGCAGCCTCCTCGGGAGCAGCTTTACTGGGGCCAACGTCCTGACTTTC. The rearrangement links TRBV3-1 (or the pseudogene TRBV3-2) to TRBJ2-6; TRBD2 might be the D (6 bases). CDR1 and CDR2 from the germline V gene are LGHDT and YNNKEL (reference sequence). The CDR3 runs to 18 residues. V was pared by 4 bases and J by 2 bases, with 18 bases between.